This TCR beta chain came from a study of post-analysis software for immune sequencing data. Across the study: The patients showed relapsing-remitting, secondary progressive and progressive-relapsing multiple sclerosis courses. General observations from the study: Same-batch samples co-clustered strongly by F measure. Five or six TRBV segments, TRBV5-6, TRBV5-1 and TRBV20-1 among them, were found more frequent in patients than controls. Compared against controls, patients with multiple sclerosis displayed significantly lower normalized Chao1 diversity.

Germline CDR1 reads MGHRA; CDR2 reads YSYEKL. Between the trimmed V and J ends, which lost 1 base and 7 bases, there was a span of 20 bases. The CDR3 is made up of 17 amino acids. Turning to this clonotype: Its cognate antigen is unknown.

The library was made from cDNA and included unique molecular identifiers. There were roughly 0.95 to 11 million T cells, and 450,000 to 550,000 cDNA molecules came from them. TCRdb re-analysed the PCR reads in MiXCR, keeping a single row per CDR3 protein. The sample has about 800,000 distinct CDR3 sequences, around 27% seen once. This chain connects TRBV4-1 to TRBJ1-5; D perhaps matches TRBD1 (5 bases). The sample was blood. The sequence was obtained from a girl between 10 and 17 years old with multiple sclerosis. Here the CDR3 DNA reads TGCGCCAGCAGCCAAGTTGGTAGGGAGAAGGGACGGCAGCCCCAGCATTTT. Protein sequence: CASSQVGREKGRQPQHF.